This T cell receptor (beta chain) was captured in a study of T cell changes during pregnancy in multiple sclerosis. CDR3 length: 14 residues. With V trimmed by 3 bases and J by 5 bases, 5 bases remained unmatched. Germline V lookup: CDR1 SGHTA, CDR2 FQGNSA. Profiling relied on immunoSEQ multiplex PCR, and the TCRdb table lists in-frame clones only, not all of them. The sample lists 45,000 to 55,000 clones, more than 85% occurring once. This TCR was recovered from a female donor with multiple sclerosis, enrolled in a pregnancy study. The chain uses TRBV7-2 and TRBJ1-1, with TRBD1 matching 8 bases. Sequencing used peripheral blood, obtained after pregnancy. CDR3 coding DNA: TGTGCCAGCAGCTTTTGGACAGGGTGGACTGAAGCTTTCTTT. It encodes CASSFWTGWTEAFF.